This entry lists 5 T cell receptor beta chains sequenced from one sample in a study of regulatory T cells in long-lasting Graves disease. The time point here: newly diagnosed GD, antithyroid drugs for less than 3 months. PBMC-extracted RNA yielded the TCR library. In building TCR beta libraries, iRepertoire HTBI primers were used together with Arm-PCR of CDR3 regions. TCRdb redid the calling of the multiplex PCR reads with MiXCR, one entry per CDR3 protein. The sample has approximately 390,000 distinct CDR3 sequences; 15% to 20% are singletons. This sample was also put to use in a study of T cells in Graves' hyperthyroidism and ophthalmopathy.

This specimen was peripheral blood mononuclear cells (PBMCs), taken at new diagnosis, from a patient treated with antithyroid drugs. These receptors all come from a woman aged 18-29 years with Graves disease.

This clonotype has at least ten counts. The genes are TRBV5-1 and TRBJ2-3, with a weak D call TRBD2 (6 bases). The V gene lost 7 bases and the J gene lost 3 bases, with 18 bases spanning the gap. The CDR3 has 15 amino acids. Germline assignment: CDR1 SGHRS and CDR2 YFSETQ. The chain's CDR3 is CASLPGAKPTDTQYF. The CDR3 DNA is TGCGCCAGCCTTCCGGGAGCCAAACCGACAGATACGCAGTATTTT.

In its sample, this clonotype was seen many times. The chain employs TRBV2 and TRBJ1-6, with TRBD1 as a possible D gene (6 bases). Germline loops: CDR1 SNHLY, CDR2 FYNNEI. This CDR3 comprises 14 residues. V shed 10 bases and J shed 8 bases, with 18 bases lying between them. The CDR3: CATGAGSGDSPLHF. The CDR3 DNA sequence: TGTGCCACGGGGGCTGGTTCCGGGGATTCACCCCTCCACTTT. Variable domain in full (rest from reference TRBV2 and TRBJ1-6): EPEVTQTPSHQVTQMGQEVILRCVPISNHLYFYWYRQILGQKVEFLVSFYNNEISEKSEIFDDQFSVERPDGSNFTLKIRSTKLEDSAMYFCATGAGSGDSPLHFGNGTRLTVT.

At least ten counts were recorded for this clonotype. The rearrangement uses TRBV9 and TRBJ2-2, with 11 bases fitting TRBD2. The trim removed 4 bases at V and 7 bases at J, leaving 6 bases unmatched. This CDR3 has 15 amino acids. Germline V gene data show CDR1 as SGDLS and CDR2 as YYNGEE. This chain's CDR3 is CASSPLAGAVGELFF. The CDR3 DNA reads TGTGCCAGCAGCCCACTAGCGGGAGCTGTCGGGGAGCTGTTTTTT.

The chain employs TRBV7-9 and TRBJ2-5; the match to TRBD2 covers 10 bases. The CDR3 spans 15 residues. Looked up from germline, CDR1 is SEHNR and CDR2 is FQNEAQ (reference sequence). V was pared by 5 bases and J by 3 bases, with 6 bases of the junction left unmatched. The DNA of the CDR3 is TGTGCCAGCAGCGCGATAGCGGGGGGAAAAGAGACCCAGTACTTC. It yields the protein CASSAIAGGKETQYF.

The chain employs TRBV24-1 and TRBJ2-1; D perhaps matches TRBD1 (6 bases). Per germline, CDR1 KGHDR and CDR2 SFDVKD. The germline V and J ends were trimmed by 3 bases and 9 bases, with 8 bases remaining between them. CDR3 length: 12 amino acids. CDR3 protein: CATSDPRGEQFF. DNA for the CDR3: TGTGCCACCAGTGATCCCAGGGGTGAGCAGTTCTTC.